A single sample gave rise to the 27 T cell receptor beta chains below, sequenced in a study of early T cells in non-severe SARS-CoV-2 infection. TCRdb reprocessed the 5' RACE reads with MiXCR, giving one entry per CDR3 protein. The top ten clones hold more than 2.5% of a sample with roughly 66,000 distinct CDR3 sequences, approximately 9% of them seen once. The sequenced sample consisted of whole blood. The origin of the receptors is an adult who was a healthcare worker with PCR-confirmed SARS-CoV-2 infection or an uninfected control (not recorded which).

This chain links TRBV19 with TRBJ2-5; perhaps D is TRBD1 or TRBD2 (5 bases each). The germline V gene has CDR1 LNHDA and CDR2 SQIVND (reference sequence). The CDR3 has 14 amino acids. Between the trimmed V and J ends, which lost 4 bases and 9 bases, there was a span of 18 bases. CDR3 region: CASSRPGAAPAQYF. CDR3 sequence (DNA): TGTGCCAGTAGTAGACCCGGGGCGGCCCCCGCCCAGTACTTC.

This clonotype was seen at least ten times. This chain joins TRBV6-6 and TRBJ2-1; 9 bases agree with TRBD2. The CDR3 runs to 14 residues. Germline CDR1 and CDR2: MNHNY and SVGAGI (reference sequence). Trimming took 8 bases from V and 6 from J; bases not matched to a gene: 8. CDR3 region: CASWAGGGPNEQFF. The CDR3 nucleotides read TGTGCCAGCTGGGCGGGAGGGGGGCCCAATGAGCAGTTCTTC.

This clonotype was detected ten times or more. The chain recombines TRBV12-3 or TRBV12-4 with TRBJ2-7; 14 bases agree with TRBD2. There are 14 residues in the CDR3. The V segment lost 6 bases and the J segment 7 bases; nucleotides outside the gene matches: 5. As DNA, the CDR3 is TGTGCCAGCAGCCGACTAGCGGGAGGGGGGGAGCAGTACTTC. Protein sequence: CASSRLAGGGEQYF.

The chain couples TRBV7-2 to TRBJ2-1; D tentatively fits TRBD1 or TRBD2 (6 bases each). Germline V gene lookup returns CDR1 SGHTA and CDR2 FQGNSA. Trimming left V 2 bases short and J 10 bases short, with 18 bases between. The CDR3 runs to 15 residues. CDR3 in DNA: TGTGCCAGCAGCTTAAACGGGGGTGCTCAGGGGGAGCAGTTCTTC. Its protein is CASSLNGGAQGEQFF.

This clonotype was counted between two and nine times. This sequence joins TRBV11-3 and TRBJ2-1; 8 bases map to TRBD2. V shed 5 bases, J shed 4 bases, and the junction held 7 bases outside the gene matches. Per germline, CDR1 SGHNT and CDR2 YENEEA. The CDR3 has 15 residues. CDR3 DNA sequence: TGTGCCAGCAGCCGTGGGGGCGGGAGGTACAATGAGCAGTTCTTC. This codes for CASSRGGGRYNEQFF. The full variable domain, with the rest looked up from reference TRBV11-3 and TRBJ2-1, is EAGVVQSPRYKIIEKKQPVAFWCNPISGHNTLYWYLQNLGQGPELLIRYENEEAVDDSQLPKDRFSAERLKGVDSTLKIQPAELGDSAVYLCASSRGGGRYNEQFFGPGTRLTVL.

There are many counts of this clonotype. The chain employs TRBV5-4 and TRBJ2-3; perhaps D is TRBD1 or TRBD2 (5 bases each). Between the trimmed V and J ends, which lost 1 base and 3 bases, there was a span of 9 bases. The CDR3 spans 14 residues. Germline V gene lookup returns CDR1 SGHNT and CDR2 YYREEE (reference sequence). The CDR3 loop is CASSLKGRTDTQYF. CDR3 sequence (DNA): TGTGCCAGCAGCTTGAAGGGACGGACAGATACGCAGTATTTT.

The chain combines TRBV6-1 with TRBJ2-1; 8 bases match TRBD1. In germline, CDR1 is MNHNS, CDR2 SASEGT. The V segment lost 9 bases and the J segment 4 bases; nucleotides outside the gene matches: 8. The CDR3 runs 14 residues. CDR3 nucleotides: TGTGCCAGTCGGACAGGGTCCCCTTACAATGAGCAGTTCTTC. It translates to CASRTGSPYNEQFF.

This clonotype was seen many times. V and J are TRBV20-1 and TRBJ2-1; TRBD2 matches at 10 bases. The CDR3 spans 17 residues. Germline trimming cut 4 bases from V and 3 bases from J; bases unmatched to any gene: 12. Germline V gene sequence: CDR1 DFQATT, CDR2 SNEGSKA (reference sequence). In DNA, the CDR3 is TGCAGTGCTAAAGAGGCTAGCGGGAGACGGCGCTACAATGAGCAGTTCTTC. It is translated as CSAKEASGRRRYNEQFF.

The chain's CDR3 is CASSESLALTGELFF. The CDR3 DNA follows: TGTGCCAGCAGTGAATCGCTAGCGTTGACCGGGGAGCTGTTTTTT. The rearrangement uses TRBV25-1 and TRBJ2-2, with D perhaps matching TRBD2 (6 bases). Germline V gene sequence: CDR1 MGHDK, CDR2 SYGVNS. The ends were cut back, 1 base at V and 5 bases at J, with 11 bases in the middle. The CDR3 spans 15 residues.

The sample holds a few counts of this clonotype. The chain's CDR3 is CASSYSGQTNEKLFF. The CDR3 DNA follows: TGTGCCAGCAGTTACTCGGGACAGACTAATGAAAAACTGTTTTTT. The rearrangement links TRBV6-2 or TRBV6-3 to TRBJ1-4, with 7 bases aligning to TRBD1. V trimming: 0 bases; J trimming: 2 bases; junction bases outside the gene matches: 0. There are 15 residues in the CDR3. Germline CDR1 and CDR2: MNHEY and SVGEGT.

The DNA of the CDR3 is TGTGCCAGCAGTCAGGGGACAGGATGGAACACTGAAGCTTTCTTT. As protein: CASSQGTGWNTEAFF. V is TRBV11-3 and J is TRBJ1-1; 8 positions agree with TRBD1. This CDR3 contains 15 residues. Germline CDR1 and CDR2: SGHNT and YENEEA. V lost 6 bases, J lost 1 base, and 7 bases stayed unmatched.

The gene calls are TRBV18 and TRBJ1-1, with D tentatively TRBD1 (6 bases). The length of the CDR3 is 14 residues. Trimming took 8 bases from V and 1 from J, leaving 14 bases between them. Germline V gene data show CDR1 as KGHSH and CDR2 as LQKENI. The CDR3, as DNA: TGTGCCAGCAGGGGGGACATATCGAACACTGAAGCTTTCTTT. It encodes CASRGDISNTEAFF.

This clonotype was counted only a few times. V and J are TRBV29-1 and TRBJ2-2, with TRBD1 matching over 7 bases. Trimming removed 6 bases from V and 1 base from J; junction bases left unmatched: 2. CDR3 length: 13 residues. Germline CDR1 reads SQVTM; CDR2 reads ANQGSEA. Written as DNA, the CDR3 is TGCAGCGTAGACAGGGAGAACACCGGGGAGCTGTTTTTT. Protein: CSVDRENTGELFF.

The gene calls are TRBV19 and TRBJ1-1; D is perhaps TRBD1 (5 bases). The CDR3 length is 14 residues. Germline V CDR1 and CDR2: LNHDA, SQIVND (reference sequence). Trimming removed 0 bases at V and 5 bases at J, with 10 bases between. The DNA of the CDR3 is TGTGCCAGTAGTATAGATCGGGGCAGTACTGAAGCTTTCTTT. Amino acids: CASSIDRGSTEAFF.

Only a few counts were recorded for this clonotype. The V call is TRBV7-9, the J call TRBJ2-1; D is ambiguous. Looked up from germline, CDR1 is SEHNR and CDR2 is FQNEAQ (reference sequence). Trimming pared 5 bases from V and 5 bases from J, leaving 13 bases between. The CDR3 has 14 residues. CDR3 coding DNA: TGTGCCAGCAGCCCGCGAGAGGAGAACAATGAGCAGTTCTTC. Protein product: CASSPREENNEQFF.

This clonotype came up many times. The chain carries TRBV28 and TRBJ2-7; the match to TRBD1 covers 10 bases. The J segment lost 6 bases and the V segment lost 8 bases, leaving 7 bases of the junction unmatched. CDR3 length: 13 amino acids. The V gene's germline CDR1 is MDHEN and CDR2 SYDVKM. The CDR3 loop is CASRGQGEGEQYF. The CDR3 bases are TGTGCCAGCCGCGGACAGGGGGAGGGCGAGCAGTACTTC.

This rearrangement joins TRBV5-1 to TRBJ2-1, with 12 bases identical to TRBD1. Germline loops: CDR1 SGHRS, CDR2 YFSETQ. The CDR3 contains 16 residues. V gave up 3 bases and J gave up 9 bases; unmatched junction bases: 10. CDR3 bases: TGCGCCAGCAGCTCGTACACCGGGACAGGGGGCAGTGAGCAGTTCTTC. Protein product: CASSSYTGTGGSEQFF.

This chain joins TRBV20-1 and TRBJ2-7; D unclear. CDR3 length: 15 amino acids. Germline-derived CDR1 and CDR2 are DFQATT and SNEGSKA (reference sequence). Trimming took off 3 bases at V and 7 bases at J, with 22 bases between the two ends. The CDR3 spells CSARITGLGYGEQYF. In nucleotides, the CDR3 is TGCAGTGCTAGGATAACTGGTTTGGGGTACGGTGAGCAGTACTTC.

This clonotype was seen many times. V usage is TRBV15 and J usage is TRBJ2-7; D is possibly TRBD2 (5 bases). Germline values: CDR1 LNHNV, CDR2 YYDKDF (reference sequence). CDR3 length equals 15 residues. V gave up 0 bases and J gave up 5 bases, with 14 bases separating them. CDR3 DNA sequence: TGTGCCACCAGCAGAGATAGGAGCGGTCCCCACGAGCAGTACTTC. It encodes CATSRDRSGPHEQYF.

This clonotype was counted many times. The chain is built from TRBV7-3 and TRBJ2-3; TRBD1 matches 8 bases. The CDR3 is 13 residues long. Germline V gene data show CDR1 as SGHTA and CDR2 as FQGTGA. V lost 5 bases to trimming and J lost 8 bases; unmatched junction nucleotides: 6. CDR3 sequence reads: CASSPGQGGTQYF. CDR3 DNA sequence: TGTGCCAGCAGCCCAGGACAGGGCGGTACGCAGTATTTT.

This clonotype was seen many times. The V gene is TRBV4-2, the J gene TRBJ1-1; D possibly corresponds to TRBD1 (5 bases). CDR1 is LGHNA and CDR2 is YNFKEQ in the germline V gene. The V and J ends lost 1 base and 6 bases respectively, with 15 bases between them. This CDR3 contains 15 residues. The CDR3 loop reads CASSQGNGGRAEAFF. CDR3 in DNA: TGTGCCAGCAGCCAAGGTAACGGGGGTCGAGCTGAAGCTTTCTTT.

This clonotype was seen more than once but under ten times. The chain combines TRBV29-1 with TRBJ2-7; 9 bases are a match to TRBD1. With 7 bases clipped from V and 2 bases from J, the junction kept 9 bases outside the gene matches. Germline values: CDR1 SQVTM, CDR2 ANQGSEA. The CDR3 extends over 14 amino acids. CDR3 residues: CSASGDRDTYEQYF. In DNA, the CDR3 is TGCAGCGCAAGCGGGGACAGGGATACCTACGAGCAGTACTTC.

This clonotype was found many times. J is TRBJ2-7 and V is TRBV6-1; D may correspond to TRBD1 or TRBD2 (5 bases each). The ends were cut back, 4 bases at V and 2 bases at J, with 15 bases in the middle. Germline V gene sequence: CDR1 MNHNS, CDR2 SASEGT. This CDR3 is built from 15 residues. The CDR3, as DNA: TGTGCCAGCAGTGTACAGGCGGGTTCAACCTACGAGCAGTACTTC. It is translated as CASSVQAGSTYEQYF.

This clonotype was recorded many times. CDR3 coding DNA: TGCAGTGCTAGAAGTCGGGTTGGCATCGATGAGCAGTTCTTC. This encodes CSARSRVGIDEQFF. V is TRBV20-1 and J is TRBJ2-1; D ambiguous. The CDR3 is made up of 14 amino acids. V was shortened by 2 bases and J by 8 bases, with 16 bases between the two germline ends. Germline V gene sequence: CDR1 DFQATT, CDR2 SNEGSKA (reference sequence).

The chain links TRBV7-3 to TRBJ2-7; D is possibly TRBD1 (6 bases). CDR3 size: 13 residues. The germline CDR1 and CDR2 sequences are SGHTA and FQGTGA. Trimming shortened V by 4 bases and J by 6 bases, and 13 bases separated the two germline ends. The CDR3 region has the DNA TGTGCCAGCAGCTGGGGGCAGCAGGGCGAGCAGTACTTC. It specifies CASSWGQQGEQYF.

This clonotype was recorded a few times. The chain recombines TRBV11-3 with TRBJ2-1; D could derive from TRBD1 or TRBD2 (5 bases each). Deletions cut 2 bases from V and 0 bases from J, with 11 bases between. Per germline, CDR1 SGHNT and CDR2 YENEEA. The CDR3 extends over 16 amino acids. CDR3 residues: CASSLMGDGSYNEQFF. CDR3 DNA: TGTGCCAGCAGCTTAATGGGGGACGGCTCCTACAATGAGCAGTTCTTC. Full variable domain (outside the CDR3, taken from reference TRBV11-3 and TRBJ2-1): EAGVVQSPRYKIIEKKQPVAFWCNPISGHNTLYWYLQNLGQGPELLIRYENEEAVDDSQLPKDRFSAERLKGVDSTLKIQPAELGDSAVYLCASSLMGDGSYNEQFFGPGTRLTVL.

This clonotype was seen ten or more times. The chain employs TRBV29-1 and TRBJ2-7; no definite D call. Per the germline V gene, CDR1 is SQVTM and CDR2 is ANQGSEA. The CDR3 is 14 residues long. The V end lost 4 bases, the J end lost 0 bases, and 13 bases lay between the germline ends. CDR3 region: CSVGAAALSYEQYF. Here the CDR3 DNA reads TGCAGCGTTGGGGCGGCAGCACTCTCCTACGAGCAGTACTTC.